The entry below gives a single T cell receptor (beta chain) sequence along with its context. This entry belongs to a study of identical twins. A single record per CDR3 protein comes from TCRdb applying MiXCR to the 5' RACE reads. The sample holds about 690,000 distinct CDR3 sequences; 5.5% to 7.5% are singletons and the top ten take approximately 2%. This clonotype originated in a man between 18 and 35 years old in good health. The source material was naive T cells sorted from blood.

This CDR3 reads CASSQAGSVSGANVLTF. The CDR3 nucleotides are TGTGCCAGCAGCCAAGCGGGCAGCGTCTCTGGGGCCAACGTCCTGACTTTC. J is TRBJ2-6 and V is TRBV4-2; D is undetermined. Trimming left V 1 base short and J 0 bases short, with 10 bases between. This CDR3 region has 17 residues. Germline CDR1 reads LGHNA; CDR2 reads YNFKEQ.